Sequencing of this T cell receptor beta chain was carried out in a study of blood T cells in healthy people across ages. There are a few counts of this clonotype. A second PCR of 7 to 11 cycles used a sample-barcoded 5' primer and a J-beta primer mix. MiXCR, run by TCRdb on the 5' RACE reads, gives a single entry per CDR3 protein. Of roughly 800,000 distinct CDR3 sequences in the sample, around 36% were seen once. The CDR3 covers 14 residues. Trimming pared 6 bases from V and 8 bases from J, leaving 14 bases between. The sample consisted of blood. The sequence was obtained from a man aged 18 to 35 in good health. This chain links TRBV12-3 or TRBV12-4 with TRBJ1-6, with a tentative D call TRBD1 (5 bases). CDR3 bases: TGTGCCAGCAGGAGGGACCGAGTGGATTCACCCCTCCACTTT. It yields the protein CASRRDRVDSPLHF.